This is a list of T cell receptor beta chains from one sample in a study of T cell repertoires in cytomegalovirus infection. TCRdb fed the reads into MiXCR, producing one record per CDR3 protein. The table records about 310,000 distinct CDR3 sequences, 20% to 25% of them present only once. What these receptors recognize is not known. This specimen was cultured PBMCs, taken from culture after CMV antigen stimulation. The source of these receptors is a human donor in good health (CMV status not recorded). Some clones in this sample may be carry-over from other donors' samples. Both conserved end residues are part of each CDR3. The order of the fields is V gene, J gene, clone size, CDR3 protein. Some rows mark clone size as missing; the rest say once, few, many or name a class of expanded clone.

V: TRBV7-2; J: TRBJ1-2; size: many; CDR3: CASSPGQGDYGYTF
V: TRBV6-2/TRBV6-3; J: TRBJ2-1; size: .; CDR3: CASSWLAANGEQFF
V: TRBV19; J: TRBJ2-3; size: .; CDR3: CASTVAGSTDTQYF
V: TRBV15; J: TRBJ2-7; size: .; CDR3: CATSNMFSGRPGSYEQYF
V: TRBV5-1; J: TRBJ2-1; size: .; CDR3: CASSLASETGSHEQFF
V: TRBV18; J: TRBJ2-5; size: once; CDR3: CASSTLPGVETQYF
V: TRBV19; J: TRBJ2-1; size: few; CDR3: CASSRVLAGGPSPYNEQFF
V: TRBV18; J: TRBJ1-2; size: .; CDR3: CASSQSGDYGYTF
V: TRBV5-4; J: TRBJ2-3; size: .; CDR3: CASTGTGTDTQYF
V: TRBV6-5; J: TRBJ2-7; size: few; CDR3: CASTGLAGGSYEQYF
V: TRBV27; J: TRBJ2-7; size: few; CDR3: CASSLGARYEQYF
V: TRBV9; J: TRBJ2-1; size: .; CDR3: CASSALGAYNEQFF
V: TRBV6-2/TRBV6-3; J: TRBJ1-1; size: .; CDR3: CASSFSDPNTEAFF
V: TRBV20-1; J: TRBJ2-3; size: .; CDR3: CSAAPLGDPTDTQYF
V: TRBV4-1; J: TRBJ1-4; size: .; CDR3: CASSQGQGTTNEKLFF
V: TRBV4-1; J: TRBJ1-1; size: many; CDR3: CASSQIGGSTEAFF
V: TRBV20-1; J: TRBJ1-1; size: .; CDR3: CSARDWVFRGSGPGYTEAFF
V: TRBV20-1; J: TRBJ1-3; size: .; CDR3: CSARDWVGNTIYF
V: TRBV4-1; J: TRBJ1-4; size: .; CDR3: CASSDRQVMNEKLFF
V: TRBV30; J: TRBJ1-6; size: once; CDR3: CAWKWTDNSPLHF
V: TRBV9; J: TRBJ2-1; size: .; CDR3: CASSVEGLDYYNEQFF
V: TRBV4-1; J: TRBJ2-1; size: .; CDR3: CASSQPTMKNYNEQFF
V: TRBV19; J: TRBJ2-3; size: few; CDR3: CASSLLAGGLDTQYF
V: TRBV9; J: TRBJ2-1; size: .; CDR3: CASSVGLGGYEQFF
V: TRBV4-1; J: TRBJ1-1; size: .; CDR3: CASSQVPGTGNTEAFF
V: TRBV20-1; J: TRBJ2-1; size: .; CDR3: CSSGAPREQFF
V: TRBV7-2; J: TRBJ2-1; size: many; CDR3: CASSWTPGRSSYNEQFF
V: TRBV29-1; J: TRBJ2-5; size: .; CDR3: CSVESGRTQETQYF
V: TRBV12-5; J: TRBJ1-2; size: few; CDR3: CASGLSPQIYTF
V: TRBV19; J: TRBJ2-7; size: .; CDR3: CASSIVHGTVRSEQYF
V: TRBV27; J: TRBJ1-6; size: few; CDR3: CASSWSDRRASYLSPLHF
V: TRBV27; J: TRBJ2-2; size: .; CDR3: CASRPLAGGYTGELFF